This T cell receptor beta chain derives from a study of blood T cell repertoires in COVID-19. Trimming took 2 bases from V and 1 from J, leaving 12 bases between them. The CDR3 is 16 amino acids. CDR1 and CDR2 (germline): MRHNA, SNTAGT. Assay: immunoSEQ multiplex PCR; the TCRdb copy retains only in-frame clones and omits some. The table has about 200,000 clones, about 86% seen once. The TCR sequence derives from a woman in her forties or fifties with COVID-19, enrolled during active disease. This chain joins TRBV6-4 and TRBJ2-1, with D unresolved. What was sequenced was peripheral blood. This chain's CDR3 is CASSDGKRRSYNEQFF. The CDR3 nucleotides read TGTGCCAGCAGTGACGGCAAGAGGCGATCCTACAATGAGCAGTTCTTC.